This TCR beta chain appears in the sequencing data of a study of blood T cell repertoires in COVID-19 (dated by TCRdb to 2020 to 2021). Broadly, across the study: Collaborator samples came from the United States, Italy and Spain and covered acute and convalescent phases of COVID-19. The repertoires were made available in a free public database intended to serve as a resource for research on the immune response to SARS-CoV-2. The samples were drawn from two sources: the first 160 participants of the ongoing ImmuneRACE study, and 950 to 1,500 subjects contributed by 6 global collaborators. Subjects who had been exposed to COVID-19, were actively infected with it, or had recovered from it provided the deeply sampled blood TCRbeta repertoires that made up the dataset. The material from the prospective study consisted of cDNA or gDNA derived from T cells, B-cell-depleted T cells, or PBMCs. HLA class I and class II types, where available, came from metadata supplied by the sample provider rather than from assay-based typing. Sample metadata almost always included a de-identified subject ID, COVID-19 status, age in years and sex.

Collaborating institutions collected whole blood in K2EDTA tubes following their own protocols. For TCRbeta analysis, collaborators shipped samples as frozen whole blood, isolated PBMCs, or DNA extracted from either of those sample types. From the germline V gene, CDR1 is SGHDT and CDR2 is YYEEEE. Compared with germline, V lacks 6 bases and J lacks 11 bases; bases without a gene match: 9. Including the terminal cysteine and phenylalanine, the CDR3 comprises 12 residues. Only CDR3 DNA is held: 36 bases, read in frame from base 1. The immunoSEQ Assay, a bias-controlled multiplex PCR, was used to amplify TCRbeta CDR3 regions from genomic DNA. For the original study's pipeline: Within the assay, amplification of reference gene primers was used to estimate how many nucleated cells each sample contained. To quantify the absolute abundance of each unique TCRbeta CDR3 rearrangement, sequence reads were collapsed and filtered. For each sample, productive Simpson clonality was calculated as the square root of Simpson's diversity index over productive rearrangements. As stored in TCRdb, this immuneACCESS dataset retains in-frame rearrangements with V and J assigned. A fraction of the clones does not appear; measured against another copy, unresolved V genes explain less than half of the discrepancy, and the remainder lacks a known reason. The DNA gave D and trimming, while V, J and clone size come from that table. The sample includes around 280,000 clones, with about 82% observed a single time. The ten largest clones represent over 3.5% of the sample.

The study at large found these results: How much clinical and demographic metadata was included differed by source and by participant, and the metadata was provided uncurated.

As to this clone: Its antigen is unknown. Base qualities are not at hand, and no much larger clone is one base apart.

This TCR was recovered from a woman in her fifties or sixties with active or convalescent COVID-19. In this chain, TRBV5-6 is recombined with TRBJ2-7; the junction holds 9 bases that match TRBD2. What was sequenced was peripheral blood. CDR3 protein: CASTREGVREYF. The bases read TGTGCCAGCACGCGGGAGGGAGTACGAGAGTACTTC.